This T cell receptor beta chain was sequenced for a study of Graves' ophthalmopathy and Graves' hyperthyroidism. Study in general: At the time of initial diagnosis and before any treatment, peripheral blood was collected.

Study-level findings and limits: Most expanded clonotypes from thyroid (those above 0.001 frequency) were also found in blood.

The TCR beta CDR3 regions underwent amplification from RNA transcripts. First-round RT-PCR employed HTBI primers, with a second-round multiplex PCR after it. TCRdb called the multiplex PCR reads again in MiXCR, with one record for every CDR3 protein. The sample includes roughly 400,000 distinct CDR3 sequences, 15% of them seen just once. This clonotype was seen at least ten times. Its antigen is currently unknown. Hyperthyroidism patients were newly diagnosed, under 2 months' duration, aged 18 to 65. PBMCs stemmed from over 8 ml of fresh peripheral blood. V was shortened by 7 bases and J by 3 bases, with 10 bases between the two germline ends. This CDR3 has 12 amino acids. CDR1 MNHNS and CDR2 SASEGT come from the germline V gene.

This chain connects TRBV6-1 to TRBJ2-7; TRBD1 is a possible D gene (6 bases). Sequenced input: peripheral blood. The sequence came from a woman aged 18-30 years with stable Graves' hyperthyroidism. The CDR3: CASTQGGYEQYF. CDR3 DNA: TGTGCCAGCACCCAAGGGGGCTACGAGCAGTACTTC.